These T cell receptor beta chains were read from a single sample in a study of blood T cell repertoires in COVID-19. Sequencing used immunoSEQ multiplex PCR; TCRdb keeps in-frame clones, though not all of them. The table shows tens of thousands of clones, with roughly four fifths occurring only once. Material: peripheral blood. The receptors were sampled from a human donor in a cohort sampled during active COVID-19. Both conserved end residues are part of each CDR3. The D gene is left open where the match is weak. Clone size is not always given. Where it is, it says once, few, many or a class for expanded clones.

j_call cdr3_length v_call d_call clone_size cdr3_nt cdr3_aa
TRBJ1-1 15 TRBV6-5 TRBD1 NA TGTGCCAGCAGTAGGGACAGGGGGCTGGAGACTGAAGCTTTCTTT CASSRDRGLETEAFF
TRBJ2-3 16 TRBV4-2 TRBD2 NA TGTGCCAGCAGCCATACTAGCGGTCCTAGCACAGATACGCAGTATTTT CASSHTSGPSTDTQYF
TRBJ2-1 14 TRBV11-2 TRBD1 NA TGTGCCAGCAGCTTGGACAGGGGGCACAATGAGCAGTTCTTC CASSLDRGHNEQFF
TRBJ2-7 12 TRBV9 TRBD1 NA TGTGCCAGCAGCTCAGGGGGCCACGAGCAGTACTTC CASSSGGHEQYF
TRBJ2-2 15 TRBV6-6 NA NA TGTGCCAGCAGTCCCGACTCGAGGAACACCGGGGAGCTGTTTTTT CASSPDSRNTGELFF
TRBJ2-3 16 TRBV18 NA NA TGTGCCAGCTCACTTGCAGGGGCAGGGGACACAGATACGCAGTATTTT CASSLAGAGDTDTQYF
TRBJ1-5 14 TRBV30 NA NA TGTGCCTGGAGTCTCCAGGGAGGCGGGCAGCCCCAGCATTTT CAWSLQGGGQPQHF
TRBJ2-7 14 TRBV7-2 TRBD1 NA TGTGCCAGCACGCAACAGGGGGTTAATTACGAGCAGTACTTC CASTQQGVNYEQYF
TRBJ1-2 14 TRBV7-9 NA NA TGTGCCAGCAGCTTAGAGTCTATTTTCGATGGCTACACCTTC CASSLESIFDGYTF
TRBJ1-5 13 TRBV2 NA NA TGTGCCAGCAAATCAGGGAGCAATCAGCCCCAGCATTTT CASKSGSNQPQHF
TRBJ1-6 15 TRBV5-1 TRBD1 NA TGCGCCAGCAGCTTGGGGGGGACAGGGGAGTCACCCCTCCACTTT CASSLGGTGESPLHF
TRBJ1-6 15 TRBV28 NA NA TGTGCCAGTTCAGGGGAGAGGTCCTATAATTCACCCCTCCACTTT CASSGERSYNSPLHF
TRBJ2-5 14 TRBV6-5 TRBD1 NA TGTGCCAGCAGGGCAACAGGGGTTAAAAAGACCCAGTACTTC CASRATGVKKTQYF
TRBJ2-2 14 TRBV2 NA NA TGTGCCAGCAGTGTCGGGCTAGCCCCCGGGGAGCTGTTTTTT CASSVGLAPGELFF
TRBJ1-4 13 TRBV18 NA NA TGTGCCAGCTCCGGGATCCGGGGTGAAAAACTGTTTTTT CASSGIRGEKLFF
TRBJ1-1 16 TRBV7-8 NA NA TGTGCCAGCAGTCCCCACTCCGGGCCGGGGGACACTGAAGCTTTCTTT CASSPHSGPGDTEAFF
TRBJ2-2 16 TRBV19 TRBD2 NA TGTGCCAGCAGACTAGCGGGGCTAGTGGACACCGGGGAGCTGTTTTTT CASRLAGLVDTGELFF
TRBJ2-3 14 TRBV11-3 NA NA TGTGCCAGCAGCTTTTCCCGGGGCACAGATACGCAGTATTTT CASSFSRGTDTQYF
TRBJ2-7 13 TRBV7-7 NA NA TGTGCTAGCAGCTTAGGGGACACTTACGAGCAGTACTTC CASSLGDTYEQYF
TRBJ1-3 15 TRBV4-1 NA NA TGCGCCAGCAGCCAAGGGCGGCCCTATGGAAACACCATATATTTT CASSQGRPYGNTIYF
TRBJ1-6 15 TRBV6-5 NA NA TGTGCCAGCAGTTACTCGGGGAGAGAAAATTCACCCCTCCACTTT CASSYSGRENSPLHF
TRBJ2-3 13 TRBV18 NA NA TGTGCCAGCTCAAGAGGACAGTCGGATACGCAGTATTTT CASSRGQSDTQYF
TRBJ1-5 15 TRBV2 NA few TGTGCCAGCACCGGGAGCCAGGCATTTGGTCAGCCCCAGCATTTT CASTGSQAFGQPQHF
TRBJ2-3 18 TRBV5-6 TRBD2 NA TGTGCCAGCAGCCCCAAGTTGGTTAGCGGGGGGCTGGCCTATACGCAGTATTTT CASSPKLVSGGLAYTQYF
TRBJ2-2 15 TRBV7-2 TRBD2 NA TGTGCCAGCAGCCCAGGGACTACGAACACCGGGGAGCTGTTTTTT CASSPGTTNTGELFF
TRBJ1-1 15 TRBV7-9 NA NA TGTGCCAGCAGCCAGAGGGGGGGTATGGGCACTGAAGCTTTCTTT CASSQRGGMGTEAFF
TRBJ2-1 17 TRBV18 TRBD1 NA TGTGCCAGCTCACCATTTATCCGGGACAGACGACTTGGGGAGCAGTTCTTC CASSPFIRDRRLGEQFF
TRBJ1-3 16 TRBV5-1 NA NA TGCGCCAGCAGCTTGGAAGGGAGGGCCTCTGGAAACACCATATATTTT CASSLEGRASGNTIYF
TRBJ1-2 13 TRBV5-8 NA NA TGTGCCAGCAGCCCCCGTTCGGGCTATGGCTACACCTTC CASSPRSGYGYTF
TRBJ2-1 14 TRBV6-5 TRBD1 NA TGTGCCAGCAACGGCCAGGGGGCCCACGATGAGCAGTTCTTC CASNGQGAHDEQFF
TRBJ1-6 16 TRBV6-6 TRBD1 once TGTGCCAGCCGGCCGGACAGGGCGGCCTATAATTCACCCCTCCACTTT CASRPDRAAYNSPLHF
TRBJ1-6 14 TRBV4-2 NA NA TGTGCCAGCAGCCAAGACGACAGAGCCTCACCCCTCCACTTT CASSQDDRASPLHF
TRBJ2-3 15 TRBV10-3 TRBD1 NA TGTGCCATCAGTTCGGACAGGGAAGGGTGGGATACGCAGTATTTT CAISSDREGWDTQYF
TRBJ2-7 15 TRBV30 TRBD2 NA TGTGCCTGGAGTGTACTAAGCGGGGCCACCTACGAGCAGTACTTC CAWSVLSGATYEQYF
TRBJ2-1 12 TRBV7-9 TRBD1 NA TGTGCCAGCAGCTTGGGGACAGACGAGCAGTTCTTC CASSLGTDEQFF
TRBJ2-2 12 TRBV29-1 NA NA TGCAGCGTTTCACAAGACACCGGGGAGCTGTTTTTT CSVSQDTGELFF
TRBJ1-2 14 TRBV7-9 NA NA TGTGCCAGCAGTCATAATGACAGATTCTATGGCTACACCTTC CASSHNDRFYGYTF
TRBJ1-1 14 TRBV28 TRBD1 once TGTGCCAGCAGTTTAAGACAGGGGTACACTGAAGCTTTCTTT CASSLRQGYTEAFF
TRBJ1-3 13 TRBV12-3/TRBV12-4 NA NA TGTGCCAGCAGTTTAGGGCCTGGAAACACCATATATTTT CASSLGPGNTIYF
TRBJ2-6 17 TRBV5-1 NA NA TGCGCCAGCAGCTTGGGGCAGGCAAACTCTGGGGCCAACGTCCTGACTTTC CASSLGQANSGANVLTF
TRBJ2-1 15 TRBV15 TRBD1 NA TGTGCCACCAGCAGCCTCGGGACAGGGGACAATGAGCAGTTCTTC CATSSLGTGDNEQFF
TRBJ1-2 13 TRBV30 TRBD1 NA TGTGCCTGGAGTCTACAGGGGGCTTTAAGCTACACCTTC CAWSLQGALSYTF
TRBJ2-7 14 TRBV28 NA NA TGTGCCAGCAGTCCGGACCCCACAGGATACGAGCAGTACTTC CASSPDPTGYEQYF
TRBJ1-6 14 TRBV27 NA NA TGTGCCAGCAGTTCGGGACACCATAATTCACCCCTCCACTTT CASSSGHHNSPLHF
TRBJ2-7 11 TRBV28 NA few TGTGCCAGCAGGCGAACCTACGAGCAGTACTTC CASRRTYEQYF
TRBJ2-1 15 TRBV11-2 TRBD1 NA TGTGCCAGCAGCCTTAGGGGGCTAGCCGACAATGAGCAGTTCTTC CASSLRGLADNEQFF
TRBJ1-1 14 TRBV9 TRBD1 NA TGTGCCAGCAGCGCTCAAACAGGGGGCACTGAAGCTTTCTTT CASSAQTGGTEAFF
TRBJ1-6 14 TRBV7-9 TRBD1 NA TGTGCCAGCAGTACCGGGACAGGCTATTCACCCCTCCACTTT CASSTGTGYSPLHF
TRBJ1-2 14 TRBV7-9 TRBD1 NA TGTGCCAGCAGCCCCACGACAGGGAACTATGGCTACACCTTC CASSPTTGNYGYTF
TRBJ1-4 15 TRBV2 NA once TGTGCCAGCAGCCAAGGGAGGGAGATAGGGGAAAAACTGTTTTTT CASSQGREIGEKLFF
TRBJ1-5 14 TRBV6-2/TRBV6-3 TRBD1 NA TGTGCCAGCAGTTATTTAGGGACAGATCAGCCCCAGCATTTT CASSYLGTDQPQHF
TRBJ2-7 13 TRBV30 TRBD1 few TGTGCCTGGAAACGGGACAGGTCCTACGAGCAGTACTTC CAWKRDRSYEQYF
TRBJ2-3 14 TRBV28 NA NA TGTGCCAGCAGTTTGCCAGGGAGCACAGATACGCAGTATTTT CASSLPGSTDTQYF
TRBJ2-5 15 TRBV7-2 TRBD2 NA TGTGCCAGCAGGCTCTCGGGGGGTCGGGGAGAGACCCAGTACTTC CASRLSGGRGETQYF
TRBJ2-1 12 TRBV3-1/TRBV3-2 TRBD2 NA TGTGCCAGCGGGGGAGGGAACAATGAGCAGTTCTTC CASGGGNNEQFF